Listed below are T cell receptor beta chains from one sample, sequenced in a study of cytomegalovirus exposure and HLA in healthy donors. Libraries were prepared by immunoSEQ multiplex PCR; TCRdb keeps only in-frame clonotypes and omits some of them. In the table there are about 82,000 clones, over 70% of which are singletons. Material: PBMCs. The origin of the receptors is a man aged 40-55 years in good health and CMV-seropositive. Both conserved end residues are part of each CDR3. D genes are given only for firm matches. Size is omitted from some rows. Given values are once, few, many or a class for expanded clones.

J	size	V	D	length	DNA	CDR3
TRBJ1-5	NA	TRBV5-6	TRBD1	14	TGTGCCAGCAGCTTCAGGACAGGTAATCAGCCCCAGCATTTT	CASSFRTGNQPQHF
TRBJ2-1	NA	TRBV5-3	TRBD2	14	TGTGCCAGAACCCCACCGGGGGGATACAGTGAGCAGTTCTTC	CARTPPGGYSEQFF
TRBJ2-1	NA	TRBV4-1	TRBD2	17	TGCGCCAGCAGCCTAGAACCGGGACTAGCGGGAGGTGATGAGCAGTTCTTC	CASSLEPGLAGGDEQFF
TRBJ2-1	NA	TRBV9	TRBD2	16	TGTGCCAGCAGCGCCAGACTAGCGGGAGGGTACAATGAGCAGTTCTTC	CASSARLAGGYNEQFF
TRBJ2-7	NA	TRBV18	TRBD1	14	TGTGCCAGCTCCGGGGACAGATACTCCTACGAGCAGTACTTC	CASSGDRYSYEQYF
TRBJ2-3	NA	TRBV13	NA	14	TGTGCCAGCAGCCCGGACAGACGCACAGATACGCAGTATTTT	CASSPDRRTDTQYF
TRBJ2-3	NA	TRBV9	NA	12	TGTGCCAGCAGCGTTCGGGCAGATACGCAGTATTTT	CASSVRADTQYF
TRBJ2-5	few	TRBV4-3	NA	13	TGCGCCAGCAGCTCGGGCCAGGGAGAGACCCAGTACTTC	CASSSGQGETQYF
TRBJ2-4	NA	TRBV9	TRBD2	16	TGTGCCAGCAGCGTATCCAGCGGGGGGGCCCAGGACATTCAGTACTTC	CASSVSSGGAQDIQYF
TRBJ1-2	NA	TRBV5-5	TRBD1	14	TGTGCCAGCAGCCAGCTGACAGGGGATAATGGCTACACCTTC	CASSQLTGDNGYTF
TRBJ1-2	NA	TRBV29-1	NA	15	TGCAGCGTTGAAGGCATGGCAGGGGCGACCTATGGCTACACCTTC	CSVEGMAGATYGYTF
TRBJ1-5	NA	TRBV6-1	TRBD1	15	TGTGCCAGCAGTCAAGGGGACAGTAGCAATCAGCCCCAGCATTTT	CASSQGDSSNQPQHF
TRBJ2-7	NA	TRBV15	TRBD1	15	TGTGCCACCAGCAGATCTGGGACAGGGCTGTACGAGCAGTACTTC	CATSRSGTGLYEQYF